The 20 T cell receptor beta chains reported below all come from one sample, sequenced in a study of blood T cell repertoires in COVID-19. Assay: immunoSEQ multiplex PCR; the TCRdb copy retains only in-frame clones and omits some. This sample yields 300,000 to 400,000 clones, of which about 92% are seen a single time; around 2.7% belongs to the top ten. Sequenced: PBMCs or T cells enriched from blood (not recorded which). Receptor source: a man aged 55-75 years who had recovered from COVID-19.

This sequence joins TRBV5-5 and TRBJ1-5; TRBD1 is a possible D gene (5 bases). V dropped 0 bases and J dropped 2 bases, with 15 bases sitting between them. CDR1 is SGHKS, CDR2 YYEKEE, per germline (reference sequence). This CDR3 spans 17 amino acids. DNA for the CDR3: TGTGCCAGCAGCTTGGCTTGGGGGGTAGGCGGCAATCAGCCCCAGCATTTT. The encoded protein is CASSLAWGVGGNQPQHF.

The V gene is TRBV5-6, the J gene TRBJ2-2; 7 bases map to TRBD2. The CDR3 is 16 amino acids. V trimming: 6 bases; J trimming: 4 bases; junction bases outside the gene matches: 12. The germline V gene has CDR1 SGHDT and CDR2 YYEEEE. The chain's CDR3 is CASTFQGGRVTGELFF. Here the CDR3 DNA reads TGTGCCAGCACCTTCCAGGGAGGGCGGGTCACCGGGGAGCTGTTTTTT. Together with reference TRBV5-6 and TRBJ2-2, the CDR3 gives the full variable domain: DAGVTQSPTHLIKTRGQQVTLRCSPKSGHDTVSWYQQALGQGPQFIFQYYEEEERQRGNFPDRFSGHQFPNYSSELNVNALLLGDSALYLCASTFQGGRVTGELFFGEGSRLTVL.

V gene TRBV13 combines with J gene TRBJ1-2, with no clear D. CDR3 length equals 13 residues. Germline-derived CDR1 and CDR2 are PRHDT and FYEKMQ (reference sequence). V dropped 0 bases and J dropped 7 bases, with 9 bases sitting between them. The CDR3 sequence is CASSLGGGFGYTF. The CDR3 DNA is TGTGCCAGCAGCTTAGGGGGAGGGTTTGGCTACACCTTC.

In its sample, this clone was seen once. The CDR3 here is CASAHQGAYTGELFF. CDR3 nucleotide sequence: TGTGCCAGCGCACACCAGGGGGCTTACACCGGGGAGCTGTTTTTT. The rearrangement links TRBV27 to TRBJ2-2; TRBD1 matches at 8 bases. The ends lost 8 bases at V and 3 bases at J; junction bases unmatched: 8. Germline loops: CDR1 MNHEY, CDR2 SMNVEV (reference sequence). The CDR3 sequence is 15 residues long.

The chain combines TRBV6-4 with TRBJ1-1, with 9 bases lining up with TRBD1. The CDR3 contains 14 residues. Germline CDR1 and CDR2: MRHNA and SNTAGT. Trimming cost V 6 bases and J 7 bases; bases outside gene matches: 9. CDR3 amino acids: CASRITGGSGEAFF. CDR3 bases: TGTGCCAGCAGGATAACAGGGGGCTCCGGTGAAGCTTTCTTT.

The V call is TRBV27, the J call TRBJ1-2; 7 bases are a match to TRBD1. This CDR3 is built from 12 residues. Germline V gives CDR1 MNHEY, CDR2 SMNVEV (reference sequence). V shed 6 bases and J 5 bases; nucleotides not matched to a gene: 3. In DNA, the CDR3 is TGTGCCAGCAGCCAGGGGGGTTATGGCTACACCTTC. It codes for CASSQGGYGYTF.

This clone was found once. This chain connects TRBV7-9 to TRBJ2-1; no clear D. The CDR3 length is 13 residues. V dropped 1 base and J dropped 4 bases, with 5 bases sitting between them. The germline V gene encodes CDR1 SEHNR and CDR2 FQNEAQ (reference sequence). The CDR3 spells CASSLVQYNEQFF. In DNA form, the CDR3 reads TGTGCCAGCAGCTTAGTACAGTACAATGAGCAGTTCTTC. Drawing the rest from reference TRBV7-9 and TRBJ2-1, the complete variable domain is DTGVSQNPRHKITKRGQNVTFRCDPISEHNRLYWYRQTLGQGPEFLTYFQNEAQLEKSRLLSDRFSAERPKGSFSTLEIQRTEQGDSAMYLCASSLVQYNEQFFGPGTRLTVL.

The chain couples TRBV5-1 to TRBJ2-2, with TRBD2 identical over 12 bases. With V trimmed by 0 bases and J by 4 bases, 7 bases remained unmatched. Germline CDR1 and CDR2: SGHRS and YFSETQ. The CDR3 runs to 18 residues. CDR3 DNA: TGCGCCAGCAGCTTGGGGCCTAGCGGGAGGGCCGGCACCGGGGAGCTGTTTTTT. Its protein product is CASSLGPSGRAGTGELFF.

The rearrangement uses TRBV11-2 and TRBJ2-1; a weak D match, TRBD2 (7 bases). From germline, CDR1 is SGHAT and CDR2 FQNNGV. This CDR3 region has 18 residues. V dropped 2 bases and J dropped 0 bases, with 17 bases sitting between them. The CDR3 loop is CASSLNLGGASSYNEQFF. Here the CDR3 DNA reads TGTGCCAGCAGCTTAAATCTTGGGGGGGCGAGCTCCTACAATGAGCAGTTCTTC.

J is TRBJ2-5 and V is TRBV7-2; TRBD2 aligns across 10 bases. The CDR3 is 16 amino acids. Germline V gene sequence: CDR1 SGHTA, CDR2 FQGNSA. J gave up 5 bases and V 5 bases, and 11 bases lay outside the gene matches. The CDR3 sequence: CASSRRAGGMGETQYF. The CDR3 DNA reads as TGTGCCAGCAGCAGACGAGCGGGAGGGATGGGGGAGACCCAGTACTTC.

This clone appeared a few times. This chain joins TRBV3-1 (or the pseudogene TRBV3-2) and TRBJ2-5; 8 nucleotides match TRBD1. Germline CDR1 reads LGHDT; CDR2 reads YNNKEL (reference sequence). Germline trimming cut 1 base from V and 4 bases from J; bases unmatched to any gene: 5. This CDR3 contains 15 residues. This CDR3 is CASSQGWTGRETQYF. CDR3 sequence (DNA): TGTGCCAGCAGCCAAGGTTGGACAGGGCGAGAGACCCAGTACTTC.

The chain couples TRBV4-1 to TRBJ1-2; 10 bases fit TRBD1. The germline V gene encodes CDR1 MGHRA and CDR2 YSYEKL. V shed 4 bases, J shed 7 bases, and the junction held 12 bases outside the gene matches. This CDR3 spans 16 amino acids. CDR3 sequence reads: CASSLIGGQGSGGYTF. DNA for the CDR3: TGCGCCAGCAGCCTGATCGGGGGACAGGGGTCCGGTGGCTACACCTTC.

The chain uses TRBV19 and TRBJ1-5; 9 nucleotides agree with TRBD1. Germline V gene lookup returns CDR1 LNHDA and CDR2 SQIVND (reference sequence). The V and J ends lost 1 base and 3 bases, in that order; junction bases with no gene match: 4. CDR3 length equals 16 residues. The CDR3 region has the DNA TGTGCCAGTAGTATAGGCAACAGGGGGCTCAATCAGCCCCAGCATTTT. Encoded protein: CASSIGNRGLNQPQHF.

The chain combines TRBV4-1 with TRBJ1-3, with D possibly TRBD1 on 5 matching bases. V lost 2 bases to trimming and J lost 4 bases, with 15 bases between them. Germline CDR1 reads MGHRA; CDR2 reads YSYEKL. The CDR3 totals 16 residues. In nucleotides, the CDR3 is TGCGCCAGCAGCCAACCCGCTCGGGGGATCGGAAACACCATATATTTT. Its translation: CASSQPARGIGNTIYF.

The rearrangement uses TRBV10-3 and TRBJ2-3; tentative D call: TRBD2 (5 bases). Germline V gives CDR1 ENHRY, CDR2 SYGVKD. Trimming pared 2 bases from V and 0 bases from J, leaving 18 bases between. This CDR3 spans 18 amino acids. CDR3 DNA: TGTGCCATCAGTGAGACGCCCACCGGGGAAGTTAGCACAGATACGCAGTATTTT. Its translation: CAISETPTGEVSTDTQYF.

The chain links TRBV11-3 to TRBJ1-1; 7 bases line up with TRBD1. CDR1 and CDR2 (germline): SGHNT, YENEEA. The ends lost 6 bases at V and 5 bases at J; junction bases unmatched: 12. This CDR3 spans 15 amino acids. As DNA, the CDR3 is TGTGCCAGCAGGCCTTCGACAGGGATTAGTACTGAAGCTTTCTTT. Its protein is CASRPSTGISTEAFF. Drawing the rest from reference TRBV11-3 and TRBJ1-1, the complete variable domain is EAGVVQSPRYKIIEKKQPVAFWCNPISGHNTLYWYLQNLGQGPELLIRYENEEAVDDSQLPKDRFSAERLKGVDSTLKIQPAELGDSAVYLCASRPSTGISTEAFFGQGTRLTVV.

V usage is TRBV5-1 and J usage is TRBJ2-1; 8 positions agree with TRBD1. Germline trimming cut 2 bases from V and 0 bases from J; bases unmatched to any gene: 4. Germline assignment: CDR1 SGHRS and CDR2 YFSETQ. This CDR3 is 16 amino acids long. CDR3 in amino acids: CASSFRGPSSYNEQFF. CDR3 in DNA: TGCGCCAGCAGCTTCAGGGGGCCGAGCTCCTACAATGAGCAGTTCTTC.

The rearrangement joins TRBV4-2 to TRBJ2-3; D gene ambiguous. V lost 0 bases and J lost 0, with 13 bases in between. Germline V CDR1 and CDR2: LGHNA, YNFKEQ. The CDR3 length is 17 residues. The CDR3 nucleotides read TGTGCCAGCAGCCAAGATGAGGCGAGATCTAGCACAGATACGCAGTATTTT. Protein product: CASSQDEARSSTDTQYF.

The chain combines TRBV24-1 with TRBJ2-1; 7 nucleotides align to TRBD2. CDR3 size: 12 residues. Looked up from germline, CDR1 is KGHDR and CDR2 is SFDVKD. Germline trimming cut 5 bases from V and 10 bases from J; bases unmatched to any gene: 4. CDR3 coding DNA: TGTGCCACCAGTGGTCTAGCGGACGAGCAGTTCTTC. Translation gives CATSGLADEQFF.

The rearrangement joins TRBV19 to TRBJ1-5; TRBD1 matches at 10 bases. The length of the CDR3 is 14 residues. The J segment lost 8 bases and the V segment lost 4 bases, leaving 5 bases of the junction unmatched. Germline CDR1 is LNHDA and CDR2 is SQIVND (reference sequence). For the CDR3, the DNA is TGTGCCAGTAGTAGACAGGGGGCAGAGAAGCCCCAGCATTTT. Residues: CASSRQGAEKPQHF.